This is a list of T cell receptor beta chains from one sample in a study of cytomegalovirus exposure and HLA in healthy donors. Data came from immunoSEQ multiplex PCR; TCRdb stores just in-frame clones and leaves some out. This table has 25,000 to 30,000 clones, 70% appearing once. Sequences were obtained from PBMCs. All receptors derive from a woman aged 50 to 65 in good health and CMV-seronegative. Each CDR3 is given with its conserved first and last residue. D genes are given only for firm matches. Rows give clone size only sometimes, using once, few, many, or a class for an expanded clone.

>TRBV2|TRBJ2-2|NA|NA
CASSLFGELFF
TGTGCCAGCAGCCTATTTGGGGAGCTGTTTTTT
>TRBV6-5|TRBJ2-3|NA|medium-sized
CASSSSEPSTDTQYF
TGTGCCAGCAGTTCGAGCGAGCCGAGCACAGATACGCAGTATTTT
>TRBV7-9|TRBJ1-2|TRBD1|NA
CASSLTGQGDFQGYTF
TGTGCCAGCAGCTTAACTGGACAGGGAGATTTTCAAGGCTACACCTTC
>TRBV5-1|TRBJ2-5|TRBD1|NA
CASSKQGSQETQYF
TGCGCCAGCAGCAAACAGGGGAGTCAAGAGACCCAGTACTTC
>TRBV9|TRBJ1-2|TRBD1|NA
CASSVEGGAGGYTF
TGTGCCAGCAGCGTAGAAGGGGGCGCGGGTGGCTACACCTTC
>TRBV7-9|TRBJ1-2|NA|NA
CSSSFSQGGYTF
TGTTCCAGCAGCTTTTCCCAGGGCGGCTACACCTTC
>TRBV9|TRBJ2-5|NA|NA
CASSAEETQYF
TGTGCCAGCAGCGCTGAAGAGACCCAGTACTTC
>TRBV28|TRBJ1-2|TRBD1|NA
CASSLWGQGGLGGYTF
TGTGCCAGCAGTTTATGGGGACAGGGGGGACTAGGGGGCTACACCTTC
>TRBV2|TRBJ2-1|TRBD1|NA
CASRATGVSEQFF
TGTGCCAGCAGGGCGACAGGGGTCAGTGAGCAGTTCTTC
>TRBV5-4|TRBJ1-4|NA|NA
CASSQGWTEDEKLFF
TGTGCCAGCAGCCAAGGATGGACAGAGGATGAAAAACTGTTTTTT
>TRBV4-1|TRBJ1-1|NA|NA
CASSQKQTVRYTEAFF
TGCGCCAGCAGCCAGAAACAGACGGTAAGGTACACTGAAGCTTTCTTT
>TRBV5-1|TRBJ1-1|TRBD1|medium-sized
CASSLGQGRTEAFF
TGCGCCAGCAGCTTGGGACAGGGGAGGACTGAAGCTTTCTTT
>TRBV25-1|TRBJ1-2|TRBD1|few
CASSDLNRGGYTF
TGTGCCAGCAGTGATTTAAACAGGGGTGGCTACACCTTC
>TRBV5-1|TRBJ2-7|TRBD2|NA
CASSFLAGEGEQYF
TGCGCCAGCAGCTTTCTAGCGGGAGAGGGGGAGCAGTACTTC
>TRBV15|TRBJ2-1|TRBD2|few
CATSREGLAENEQFF
TGTGCCACCAGCAGAGAGGGACTAGCGGAAAATGAGCAGTTCTTC
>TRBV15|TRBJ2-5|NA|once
CATSRDKGLETQYF
TGTGCCACCAGCAGAGATAAGGGGTTAGAGACCCAGTACTTC